This entry describes one T cell receptor beta chain. Its antigen is as yet unknown. The DNA ends 3 residues before the CDR3 does, and the rest of the CDR3 is filled in from the germline J gene. The sample is drawn from a study of T cells in women clearing cervical HPV infection. As for the study in general: Case blood was drawn a median approximately 150 days after lesion detection. Points from the study as a whole: CIN3+ cases had significantly higher TCR repertoire richness than controls, but evenness did not differ. Timing of associations relative to infection is unclear; T-cell subsets were not isolated.

The germline gives CDR1 SGHNT, CDR2 YENEEA. There are 14 residues in the CDR3. The ends lost 3 bases at V and 6 bases at J; junction bases unmatched: 6. This table comes from immunoSEQ multiplex PCR, and its TCRdb copy is limited to in-frame clones, with some not included. The repertoire table contains about 23,000 clones. The sample was blood buffy coat. The J gene is TRBJ1-1, the V gene TRBV11-3, with 8 positions matching TRBD1. This receptor was obtained from a woman aged 18 to 75 with a cervical HPV16 infection that either progressed to CIN3+ or cleared (not recorded which). The CDR3 here is CASSLRQGRPEAFF. The CDR3 bases that were read are TGTGCCAGCAGCTTGAGACAGGGGAGGCCTGAA.